This entry is about one TCR beta chain. As yet, its antigen is unknown. Trimming removed 6 bases from V and 4 bases from J; junction bases left unmatched: 8. Germline CDR1 is LNHNV and CDR2 is YYDKDF (reference sequence). The CDR3 sequence is 14 residues long. Using immunoSEQ multiplex PCR, the repertoire was profiled, and TCRdb retains in-frame clones only, with some absent. The sample yields about 1.1 million clones, 60% to 85% seen once. This sample was taken from a study of shared clonotypes between healthy human individuals. General study results and limits: For sorted subsets, rarefaction showed incomplete sequencing despite large depth.

The sample was memory CD4+ T cells from PBMCs. Subset described: CD45RA-negative fraction. This sequence originates from a man younger than 35 in good health. Some clones in this sample may be carry-over from other donors' samples. The chain employs TRBV15 and TRBJ1-2; 7 nucleotides agree with TRBD1. The DNA of the CDR3 is TGTGCCACCAGTGGACAGGAGCACCTCTATGGCTACACCTTC. This translates into CATSGQEHLYGYTF.